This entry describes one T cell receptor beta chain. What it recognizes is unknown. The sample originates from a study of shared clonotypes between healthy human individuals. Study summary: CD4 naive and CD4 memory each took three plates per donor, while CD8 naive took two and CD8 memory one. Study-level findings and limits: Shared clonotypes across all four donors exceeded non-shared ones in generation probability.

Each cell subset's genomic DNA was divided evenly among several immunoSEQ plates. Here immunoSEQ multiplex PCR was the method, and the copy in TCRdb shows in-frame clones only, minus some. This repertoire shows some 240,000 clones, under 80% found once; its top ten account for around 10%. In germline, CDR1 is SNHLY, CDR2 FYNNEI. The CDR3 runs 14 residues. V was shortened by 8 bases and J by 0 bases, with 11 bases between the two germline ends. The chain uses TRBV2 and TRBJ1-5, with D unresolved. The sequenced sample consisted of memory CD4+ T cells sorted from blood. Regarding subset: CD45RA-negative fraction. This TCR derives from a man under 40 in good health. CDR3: CASRDQASNQPQHF. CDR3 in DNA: TGTGCCAGCCGAGACCAAGCTAGCAATCAGCCCCAGCATTTT. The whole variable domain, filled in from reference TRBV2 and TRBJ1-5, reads EPEVTQTPSHQVTQMGQEVILRCVPISNHLYFYWYRQILGQKVEFLVSFYNNEISEKSEIFDDQFSVERPDGSNFTLKIRSTKLEDSAMYFCASRDQASNQPQHFGDGTRLSIL.